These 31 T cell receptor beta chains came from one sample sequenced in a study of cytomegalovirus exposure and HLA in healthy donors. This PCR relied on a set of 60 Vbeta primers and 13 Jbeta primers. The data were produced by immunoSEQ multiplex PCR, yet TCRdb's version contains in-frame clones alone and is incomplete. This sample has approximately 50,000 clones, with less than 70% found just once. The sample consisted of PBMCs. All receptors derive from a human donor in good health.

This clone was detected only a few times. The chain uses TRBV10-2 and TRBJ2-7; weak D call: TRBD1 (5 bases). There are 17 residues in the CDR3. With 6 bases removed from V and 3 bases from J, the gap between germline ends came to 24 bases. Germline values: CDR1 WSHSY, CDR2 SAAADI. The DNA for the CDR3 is TGCGCCAGCAGGAAAGGCAGGGAACCTACCCCCAACTACGAGCAGTACTTC. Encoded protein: CASRKGREPTPNYEQYF.

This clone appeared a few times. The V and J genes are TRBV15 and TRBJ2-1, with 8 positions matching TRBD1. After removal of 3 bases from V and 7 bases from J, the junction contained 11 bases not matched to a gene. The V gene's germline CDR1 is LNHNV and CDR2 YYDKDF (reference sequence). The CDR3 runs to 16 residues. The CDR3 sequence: CATSRAGGIGWNEQFF. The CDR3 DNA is TGTGCCACCAGCAGGGCAGGGGGCATAGGTTGGAATGAGCAGTTCTTC.

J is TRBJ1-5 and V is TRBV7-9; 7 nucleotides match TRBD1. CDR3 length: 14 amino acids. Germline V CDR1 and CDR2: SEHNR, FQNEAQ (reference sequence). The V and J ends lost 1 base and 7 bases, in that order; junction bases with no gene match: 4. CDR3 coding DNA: TGTGCCAGCAGCTTAGGGCAGGGGGAACAGCCCCAGCATTTT. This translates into CASSLGQGEQPQHF.

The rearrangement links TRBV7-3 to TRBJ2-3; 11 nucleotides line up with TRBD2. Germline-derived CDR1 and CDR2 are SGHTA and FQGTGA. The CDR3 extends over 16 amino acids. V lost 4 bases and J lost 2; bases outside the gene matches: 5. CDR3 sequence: CASSSGTSGPTDTQYF. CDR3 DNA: TGTGCCAGCAGCTCCGGGACTAGCGGACCCACAGATACGCAGTATTTT.

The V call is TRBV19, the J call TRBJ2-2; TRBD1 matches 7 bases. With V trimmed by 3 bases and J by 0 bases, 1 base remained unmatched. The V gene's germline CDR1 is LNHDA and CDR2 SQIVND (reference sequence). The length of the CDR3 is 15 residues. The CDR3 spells CASSIQGANTGELFF. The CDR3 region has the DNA TGTGCCAGTAGTATTCAGGGGGCGAACACCGGGGAGCTGTTTTTT.

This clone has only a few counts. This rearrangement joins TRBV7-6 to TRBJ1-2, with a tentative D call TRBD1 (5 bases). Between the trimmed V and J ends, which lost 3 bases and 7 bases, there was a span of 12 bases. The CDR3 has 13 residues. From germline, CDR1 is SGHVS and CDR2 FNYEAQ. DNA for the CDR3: TGTGCCAGCAGCTTGGATGGGGCGACTGGCTACACCTTC. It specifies CASSLDGATGYTF. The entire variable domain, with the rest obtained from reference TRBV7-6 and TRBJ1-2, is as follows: GAGVSQSPRYKVTKRGQDVALRCDPISGHVSLYWYRQALGQGPEFLTYFNYEAQQDKSGLPNDRFSAERPEGSISTLTIQRTEQRDSAMYRCASSLDGATGYTFGSGTRLTVV.

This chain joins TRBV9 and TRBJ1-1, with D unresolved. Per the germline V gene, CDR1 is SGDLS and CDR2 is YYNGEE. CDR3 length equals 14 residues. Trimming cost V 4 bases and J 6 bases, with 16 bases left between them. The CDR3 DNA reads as TGTGCCAGCAGCCCCCGTTTTAGTCCCCCTGAAGCTTTCTTT. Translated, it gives CASSPRFSPPEAFF.

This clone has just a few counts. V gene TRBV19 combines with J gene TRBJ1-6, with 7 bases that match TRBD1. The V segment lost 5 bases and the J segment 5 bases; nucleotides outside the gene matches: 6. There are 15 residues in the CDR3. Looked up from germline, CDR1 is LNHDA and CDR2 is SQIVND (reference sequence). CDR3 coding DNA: TGTGCCAGTAGTGTCCGGGACAGCGATAATTCACCCCTCCACTTT. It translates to CASSVRDSDNSPLHF.

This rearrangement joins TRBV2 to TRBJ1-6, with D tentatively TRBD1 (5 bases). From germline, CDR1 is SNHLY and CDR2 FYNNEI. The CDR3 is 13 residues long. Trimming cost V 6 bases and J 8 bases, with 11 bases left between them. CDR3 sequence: CASSADKDSPLHF. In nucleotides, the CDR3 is TGTGCCAGCAGCGCGGACAAGGATTCACCCCTCCACTTT.

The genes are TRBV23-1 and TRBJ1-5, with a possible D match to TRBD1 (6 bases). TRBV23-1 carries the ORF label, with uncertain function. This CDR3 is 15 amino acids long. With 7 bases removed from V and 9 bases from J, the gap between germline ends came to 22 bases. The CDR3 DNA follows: TGCGCCAGCATTACCAAGGGGGTCCCCATGAGGCCCCAGCATTTT. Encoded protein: CASITKGVPMRPQHF.

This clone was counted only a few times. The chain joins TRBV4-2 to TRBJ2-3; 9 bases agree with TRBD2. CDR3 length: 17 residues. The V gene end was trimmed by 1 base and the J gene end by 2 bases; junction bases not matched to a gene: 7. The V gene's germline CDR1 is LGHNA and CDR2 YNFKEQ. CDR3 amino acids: CASSQVAGGGATDTQYF. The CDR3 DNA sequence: TGTGCCAGCAGCCAAGTCGCTGGCGGGGGGGCCACAGATACGCAGTATTTT.

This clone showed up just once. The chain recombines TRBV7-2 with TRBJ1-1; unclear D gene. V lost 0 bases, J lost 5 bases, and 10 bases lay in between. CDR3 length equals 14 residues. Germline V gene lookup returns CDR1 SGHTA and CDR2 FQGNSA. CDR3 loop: CASSLALGRTEAFF. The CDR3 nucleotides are TGTGCCAGCAGCTTAGCCCTAGGGAGGACTGAAGCTTTCTTT.

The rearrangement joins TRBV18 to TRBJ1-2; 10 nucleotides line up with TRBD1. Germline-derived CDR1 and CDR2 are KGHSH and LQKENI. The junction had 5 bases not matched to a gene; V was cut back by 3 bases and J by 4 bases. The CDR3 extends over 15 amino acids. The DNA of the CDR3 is TGTGCCAGCTCACCGTCGACAGGGGGCTTCTATGGCTACACCTTC. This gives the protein CASSPSTGGFYGYTF.

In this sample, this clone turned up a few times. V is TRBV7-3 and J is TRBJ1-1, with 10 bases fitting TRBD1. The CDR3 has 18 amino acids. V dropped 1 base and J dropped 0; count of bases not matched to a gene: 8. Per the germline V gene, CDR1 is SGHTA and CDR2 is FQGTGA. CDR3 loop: CASSLRSGTGALNTEAFF. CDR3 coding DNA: TGTGCCAGCAGCTTAAGATCTGGGACAGGGGCCCTGAACACTGAAGCTTTCTTT.

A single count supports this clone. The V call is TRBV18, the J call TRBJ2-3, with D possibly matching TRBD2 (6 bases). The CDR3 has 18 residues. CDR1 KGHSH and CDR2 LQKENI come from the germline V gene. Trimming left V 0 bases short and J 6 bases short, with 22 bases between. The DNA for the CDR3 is TGTGCCAGCTCACCACCGGGTGGAGGGGCTGCAATACGGGATACGCAGTATTTT. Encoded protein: CASSPPGGGAAIRDTQYF.

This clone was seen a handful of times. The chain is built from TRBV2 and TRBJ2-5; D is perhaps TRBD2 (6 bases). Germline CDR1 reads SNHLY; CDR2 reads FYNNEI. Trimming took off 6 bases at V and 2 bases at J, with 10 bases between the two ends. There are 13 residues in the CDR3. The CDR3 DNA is TGTGCCAGCAGCTACGGGGGTCAAGAGACCCAGTACTTC. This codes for CASSYGGQETQYF.

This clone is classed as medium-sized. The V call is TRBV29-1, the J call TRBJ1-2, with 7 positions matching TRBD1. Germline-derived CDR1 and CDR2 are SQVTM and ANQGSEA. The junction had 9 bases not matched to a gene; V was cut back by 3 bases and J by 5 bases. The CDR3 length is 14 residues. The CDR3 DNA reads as TGCAGCGTTGAGGCCACGGGACAGCAGTATGGCTACACCTTC. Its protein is CSVEATGQQYGYTF.

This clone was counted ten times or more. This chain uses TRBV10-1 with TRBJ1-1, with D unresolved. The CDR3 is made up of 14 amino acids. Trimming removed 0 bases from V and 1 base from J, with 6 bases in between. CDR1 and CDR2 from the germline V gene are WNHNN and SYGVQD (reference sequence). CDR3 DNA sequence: TGCGCCAGCAGTGAGTCGAGGAGGAACACTGAAGCTTTCTTT. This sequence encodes CASSESRRNTEAFF.

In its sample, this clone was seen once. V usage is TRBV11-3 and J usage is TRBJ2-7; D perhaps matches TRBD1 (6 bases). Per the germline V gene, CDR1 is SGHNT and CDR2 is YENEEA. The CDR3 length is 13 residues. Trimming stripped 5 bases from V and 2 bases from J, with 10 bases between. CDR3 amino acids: CASSKGGTYEQYF. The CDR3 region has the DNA TGTGCCAGCAGCAAAGGGGGAACCTACGAGCAGTACTTC.

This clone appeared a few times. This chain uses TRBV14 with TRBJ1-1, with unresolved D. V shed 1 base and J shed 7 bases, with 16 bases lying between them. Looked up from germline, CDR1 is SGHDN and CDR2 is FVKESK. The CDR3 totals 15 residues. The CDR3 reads CASSQVPGVGGEAFF. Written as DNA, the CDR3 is TGTGCCAGCAGCCAAGTGCCCGGGGTCGGCGGTGAAGCTTTCTTT.

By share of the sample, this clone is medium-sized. The CDR3 is CASSLAVQRGGDEQYF. The CDR3 coding sequence is TGTGCCAGCAGCTTAGCCGTCCAGCGGGGGGGCGACGAGCAGTACTTC. The chain links TRBV7-9 to TRBJ2-7; 10 bases line up with TRBD2. The V gene end was trimmed by 0 bases and the J gene end by 5 bases; junction bases not matched to a gene: 7. The CDR3 covers 16 residues. Germline V CDR1 and CDR2: SEHNR, FQNEAQ (reference sequence).

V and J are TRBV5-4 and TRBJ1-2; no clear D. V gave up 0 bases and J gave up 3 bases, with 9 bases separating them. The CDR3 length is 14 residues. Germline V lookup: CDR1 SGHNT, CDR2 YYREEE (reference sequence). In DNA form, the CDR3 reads TGTGCCAGCAGCTTGGAGGCGGGGTACTATGGCTACACCTTC. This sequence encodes CASSLEAGYYGYTF.

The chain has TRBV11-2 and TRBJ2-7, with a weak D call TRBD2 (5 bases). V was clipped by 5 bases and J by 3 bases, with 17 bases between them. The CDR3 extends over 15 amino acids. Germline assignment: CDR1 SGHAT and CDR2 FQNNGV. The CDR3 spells CASSLGGLAYYEQYF. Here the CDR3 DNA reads TGTGCCAGCAGCCTAGGCGGTCTAGCTTACTACGAGCAGTACTTC.

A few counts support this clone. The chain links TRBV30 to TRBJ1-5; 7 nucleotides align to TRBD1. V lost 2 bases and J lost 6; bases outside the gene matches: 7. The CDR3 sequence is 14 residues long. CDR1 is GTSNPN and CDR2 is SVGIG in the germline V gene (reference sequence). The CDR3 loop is CAWSRQGGGQPQHF. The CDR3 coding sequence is TGTGCCTGGAGTAGGCAGGGGGGCGGTCAGCCCCAGCATTTT.

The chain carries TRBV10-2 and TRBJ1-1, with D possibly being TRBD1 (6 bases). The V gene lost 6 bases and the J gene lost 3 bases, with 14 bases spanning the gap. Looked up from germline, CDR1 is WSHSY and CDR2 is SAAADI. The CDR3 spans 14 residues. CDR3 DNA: TGCGCCAGCAGGCGGGGGGCGGGGGACACTGAAGCTTTCTTT. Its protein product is CASRRGAGDTEAFF.

CDR3 amino acids: CASSPGAGGRNQPQHF. The CDR3 nucleotides read TGCGCCAGCAGCCCCGGTGCAGGGGGAAGGAATCAGCCCCAGCATTTT. The chain recombines TRBV5-1 with TRBJ1-5; 7 nucleotides line up with TRBD1. The trim removed 4 bases at V and 4 bases at J, leaving 11 bases unmatched. This CDR3 is built from 16 residues. Germline CDR1 and CDR2: SGHRS and YFSETQ.

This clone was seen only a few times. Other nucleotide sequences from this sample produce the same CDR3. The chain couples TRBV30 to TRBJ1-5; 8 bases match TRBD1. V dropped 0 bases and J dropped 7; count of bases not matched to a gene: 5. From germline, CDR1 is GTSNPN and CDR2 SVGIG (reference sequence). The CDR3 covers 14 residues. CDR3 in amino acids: CAWSVPGGGQPQHF. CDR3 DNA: TGTGCCTGGAGTGTCCCAGGGGGCGGCCAGCCCCAGCATTTT.

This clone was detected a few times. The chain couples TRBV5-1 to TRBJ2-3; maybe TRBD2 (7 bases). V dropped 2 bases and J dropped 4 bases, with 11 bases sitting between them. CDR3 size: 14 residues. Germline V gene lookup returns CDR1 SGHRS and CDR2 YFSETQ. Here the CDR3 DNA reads TGCGCCAGCAGCTTTGGAGGGGGGGCAGATACGCAGTATTTT. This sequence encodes CASSFGGGADTQYF.

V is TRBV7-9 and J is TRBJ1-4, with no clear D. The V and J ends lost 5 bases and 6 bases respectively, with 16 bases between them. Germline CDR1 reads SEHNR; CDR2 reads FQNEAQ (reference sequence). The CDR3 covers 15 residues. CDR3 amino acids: CASSPRGGRDEKLFF. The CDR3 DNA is TGTGCCAGCAGCCCGCGTGGAGGGCGGGATGAAAAACTGTTTTTT.

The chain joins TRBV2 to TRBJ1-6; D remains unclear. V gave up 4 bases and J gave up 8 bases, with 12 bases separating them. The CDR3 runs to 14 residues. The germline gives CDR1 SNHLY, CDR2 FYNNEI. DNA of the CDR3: TGTGCCAGCAGTGTACAGCCGATTGATTCACCCCTCCACTTT. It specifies CASSVQPIDSPLHF.

The CDR3 here is CASSEGGASNEQYF. The CDR3 nucleotides read TGCGCCAGCAGTGAGGGTGGGGCGTCCAACGAGCAGTACTTC. This rearrangement joins TRBV10-1 to TRBJ2-7; TRBD1 is a possible D gene (5 bases). The germline gives CDR1 WNHNN, CDR2 SYGVQD (reference sequence). Between the trimmed V and J ends, which lost 2 bases and 5 bases, there was a span of 13 bases. This CDR3 has 14 amino acids.